A selection of T cell receptor beta chains follows, all from one sample in a study of cytomegalovirus exposure and HLA in healthy donors. Sequencing was performed with immunoSEQ multiplex PCR; in TCRdb, only in-frame clones are kept and a portion is missing. The table lists about 200,000 clones, around 87% of them singletons, with 1.5% to 2% in the top ten. Sequencing was done on a sample of PBMCs. The source is a woman under 30 in good health and CMV-seronegative. Each CDR3 is given with its conserved first and last residue. The order of the fields is V gene, J gene, clone size, D gene, CDR3 protein, CDR3 DNA. A D gene is named only where the DNA matches it firmly. Clone size is shown for a subset of rows, as once, few, many or a class of expanded clone.

v_call: TRBV5-6
j_call: TRBJ2-7
clone_size: -
d_call: -
cdr3_aa: CASSLSSAGQYF
cdr3_nt: TGTGCCAGCAGCTTAAGTAGTGCAGGGCAGTACTTC

v_call: TRBV21-1
j_call: TRBJ2-7
clone_size: -
d_call: -
cdr3_aa: CASSKFRYPAILDSGQYF
cdr3_nt: TGTGCCAGCAGCAAATTTCGATATCCAGCGATCCTCGATTCGGGGCAGTACTTC

v_call: TRBV15
j_call: TRBJ1-5
clone_size: -
d_call: -
cdr3_aa: CATSREAIVPSNQPQHF
cdr3_nt: TGTGCCACCAGCAGAGAGGCCATCGTCCCTAGCAATCAGCCCCAGCATTTT

v_call: TRBV6-1
j_call: TRBJ2-7
clone_size: few
d_call: TRBD2
cdr3_aa: CASSEQREAGYEQYF
cdr3_nt: TGTGCCAGCAGTGAACAGCGGGAGGCCGGGTACGAGCAGTACTTC

v_call: TRBV10-3
j_call: TRBJ2-3
clone_size: -
d_call: -
cdr3_aa: CAISPTLTPGTQYF
cdr3_nt: TGTGCCATCAGCCCCACCTTGACCCCGGGTACGCAGTATTTT

v_call: TRBV19
j_call: TRBJ2-3
clone_size: -
d_call: -
cdr3_aa: CASSPYLLGGQYF
cdr3_nt: TGTGCCAGTAGCCCCTACCTCCTTGGAGGGCAGTATTTT

v_call: TRBV29-1
j_call: TRBJ2-1
clone_size: -
d_call: -
cdr3_aa: CSVPRWGLPAAEQFF
cdr3_nt: TGCAGCGTCCCCAGGTGGGGACTGCCCGCCGCTGAGCAGTTCTTC

v_call: TRBV6-5
j_call: TRBJ1-2
clone_size: -
d_call: -
cdr3_aa: CASMGGSTYGYTF
cdr3_nt: TGTGCCAGCATGGGGGGGAGTACCTATGGCTACACCTTC

v_call: TRBV7-2
j_call: TRBJ1-2
clone_size: -
d_call: TRBD1
cdr3_aa: CASSVRTGANYGYTF
cdr3_nt: TGTGCCAGCAGCGTTAGGACAGGGGCTAACTATGGCTACACCTTC

v_call: TRBV12-5
j_call: TRBJ1-5
clone_size: -
d_call: -
cdr3_aa: CASGLVSVGGLGQPQHF
cdr3_nt: TGTGCTAGTGGTTTGGTATCAGTAGGGGGATTGGGTCAGCCCCAGCATTTT

v_call: TRBV6-6
j_call: TRBJ2-7
clone_size: -
d_call: -
cdr3_aa: CASSPSLEQYF
cdr3_nt: TGTGCCAGCAGTCCTTCCTTAGAGCAGTACTTC

v_call: TRBV6-1
j_call: TRBJ1-1
clone_size: -
d_call: TRBD1
cdr3_aa: CASSRQGAGTEAFF
cdr3_nt: TGTGCCAGCAGTAGACAGGGGGCGGGCACTGAAGCTTTCTTT

v_call: TRBV18
j_call: TRBJ1-5
clone_size: -
d_call: TRBD1
cdr3_aa: CASSPTGTGNQPQHF
cdr3_nt: TGTGCCAGCTCGCCGACCGGGACAGGTAATCAGCCCCAGCATTTT

v_call: TRBV6-1
j_call: TRBJ1-1
clone_size: -
d_call: TRBD1
cdr3_aa: CASRETGAWGAFF
cdr3_nt: TGTGCCAGCAGGGAGACAGGGGCCTGGGGAGCTTTCTTT

v_call: TRBV28
j_call: TRBJ2-7
clone_size: -
d_call: -
cdr3_aa: CASIEQGRRSEQYF
cdr3_nt: TGTGCCAGCATTGAACAGGGAAGGAGGTCCGAGCAGTACTTC

v_call: TRBV6-6
j_call: TRBJ1-1
clone_size: -
d_call: -
cdr3_aa: CASSPRGLGWNTEAFF
cdr3_nt: TGTGCCAGCAGTCCCCGGGGGTTGGGGTGGAACACTGAAGCTTTCTTT